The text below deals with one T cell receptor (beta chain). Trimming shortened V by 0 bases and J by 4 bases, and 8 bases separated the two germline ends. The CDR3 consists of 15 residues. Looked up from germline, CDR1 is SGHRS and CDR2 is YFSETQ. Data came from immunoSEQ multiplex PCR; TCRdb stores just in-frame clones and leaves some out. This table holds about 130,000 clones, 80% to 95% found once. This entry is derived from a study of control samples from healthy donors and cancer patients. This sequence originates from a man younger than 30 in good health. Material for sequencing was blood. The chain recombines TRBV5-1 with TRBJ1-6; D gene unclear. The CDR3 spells CASSLVPGYNSPLHF. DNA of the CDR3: TGCGCCAGCAGCTTGGTTCCAGGATATAATTCACCCCTCCACTTT.